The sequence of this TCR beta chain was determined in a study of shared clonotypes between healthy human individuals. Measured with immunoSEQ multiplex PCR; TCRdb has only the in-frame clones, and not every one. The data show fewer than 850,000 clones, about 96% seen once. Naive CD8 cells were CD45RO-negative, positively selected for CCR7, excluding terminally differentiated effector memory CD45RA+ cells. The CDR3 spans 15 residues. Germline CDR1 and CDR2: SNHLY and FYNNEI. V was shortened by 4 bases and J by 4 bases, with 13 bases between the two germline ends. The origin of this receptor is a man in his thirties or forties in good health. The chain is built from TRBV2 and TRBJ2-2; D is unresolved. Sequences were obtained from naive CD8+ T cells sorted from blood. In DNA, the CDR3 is TGTGCCAGCAGTGGATTAGGACCGATCACCGGGGAGCTGTTTTTT. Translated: CASSGLGPITGELFF.